This T cell receptor (beta chain) is drawn from a study of human CD4 T cells and Enterobacteriaceae (dated by TCRdb to the early 2020s). According to the germline V gene, CDR1 reads SGHVS and CDR2 reads FQNEAQ. V sheds 5 bases and J sheds 1 base, leaving 12 bases between their ends. The CDR3, from cysteine to phenylalanine, totals 14 residues. Only the CDR3 DNA stays, 42 bases, in frame from base 1. Deep-level sequencing, with a detection sensitivity of one cell in 200,000, was applied to the ex vivo total memory CD4+ samples. The QIAamp DNA Micro Kit was used to extract genomic DNA from cell pellets, and spectrophotometry was used to check the quantity and purity of the genomic DNA. Amplification of TCR Vbeta CDR3 regions was performed with the immunoSEQ multiplex PCR assay. Sequencing of amplicons was performed on the Illumina HiSeq platform. Each retrieved sequence was 87 nucleotides long and included the CDR3 region. In the paper's pipeline: Each unique productive TCR Vbeta nucleotide sequence counted as a clonotype and was quantified by productive template frequency from ImmunoSEQ Analyzer V3.0. Expanded clonotypes were defined by a threshold at the top 5th percentile of each frequency-ranked repertoire. Repertoire overlap was calculated as Chao-Jaccard with the R package fossil and was visualized by nonmetric multidimensional scaling with the R package MASS. The source is immuneACCESS, and TCRdb retained only in-frame sequences with V and J called. Part of the clones is not carried over; for the studies checked, unresolved V genes explain less than half of this, and the remainder is unexplained. V and J calls and clone size are given by that table; D and trimming were obtained from the DNA. This sample gives some 30,000 clones in total; around 80% of them show up just once. The biggest ten clones account for 1.7% of the sample.

Comments on this clone: This clone's antigen is unknown. Per-nucleotide qualities are absent, and no much larger clonotype sits a single base away.

On a FACSAria III, memory CD4+ T cells were FACS-sorted to over 98% purity, defined as all CD4+ cells except CD45RA+CCR7+CD95- naive cells. Blood from healthy donors came from blood donation centers in Switzerland. Positive selection with CD4 and CD14 magnetic microbeads was used to enrich total CD4+ T cells and monocytes. CD8+, CD14+, CD16+, CD56+, CD19+ and CD25-bright cells were excluded before sorting. In a couple of blood donors, total memory CD4+ T cells were sequenced directly ex vivo to assess in vivo expansion of bacteria-reactive clonotypes. Isolation of peripheral blood mononuclear cells from donor blood was performed with Ficoll-Paque Plus. The study at large found these results: Ex vivo, broadly cross-reactive clonotypes appeared more expanded than specific ones, with about 55% of the 19 and about 65% of the 34 in the top 5%. Reactivity of ex vivo clonotypes was inferred only by matching nucleotide sequences to CFSE-low cultures from the same donors.

This chain is built from TRBV7-8 and TRBJ2-7, with no confident D gene call. Input material: memory CD4+ T cells from blood. The meaning of the sample's cell subset or site label: total memory CD4 T cells sorted directly ex vivo, unstimulated. The sequence came from a human donor in good health. CDR3 region: CASSPWEWSYEQYF. The DNA sequence is as follows: TGTGCCAGCAGCCCCTGGGAATGGTCCTACGAGCAGTACTTC.